This passage covers 25 T cell receptor beta chains from one sample sequenced in a study of post-analysis software for immune sequencing data. Findings and caveats of the study: Patients had higher frequencies than controls of about five TRBV segments, including TRBV5-6, TRBV5-1 and TRBV20-1.

Prepared TCR beta cDNA libraries contained unique molecular identifiers. TCRdb analysed the PCR reads with MiXCR anew, one entry per CDR3 protein. The sample has roughly 200,000 distinct CDR3 sequences; 29% are singletons. Their specific antigens are unknown. The sample comprised blood. These receptors originate from a girl aged 2 to 17 with multiple sclerosis.

The chain is built from TRBV28 and TRBJ1-3; TRBD1 matches at 10 bases. Germline CDR1 MDHEN, CDR2 SYDVKM. The CDR3 has 17 amino acids. V dropped 4 bases and J dropped 3; count of bases not matched to a gene: 9. The CDR3, as DNA: TGTGCCAGCAGTTCAACCGGGACAGGGGTCTTTGGAAACACCATATATTTT. Translating gives CASSSTGTGVFGNTIYF. The full variable domain, in which reference TRBV28 and TRBJ1-3 provide the parts outside the CDR3, is DVKVTQSSRYLVKRTGEKVFLECVQDMDHENMFWYRQDPGLGLRLIYFSYDVKMKEKGDIPEGYSVSREKKERFSLILESASTNQTSMYLCASSSTGTGVFGNTIYFGEGSWLTVV.

The chain has TRBV12-3 or TRBV12-4 and TRBJ2-1, with 7 bases identical to TRBD2. The CDR3 is 15 residues long. V trimming: 6 bases; J trimming: 8 bases; junction bases outside the gene matches: 13. The CDR3, as DNA: TGTGCCAGCAGCCCTACTAGCGTTGGGGACGATGAGCAGTTCTTC. Translating gives CASSPTSVGDDEQFF.

V is TRBV7-8 and J is TRBJ1-6; no definite D call. The CDR3 length is 14 residues. Germline V gene sequence: CDR1 SGHVS, CDR2 FQNEAQ. V was trimmed by 2 bases and J by 13 bases, leaving 15 bases between them. The CDR3 sequence is CASSLQSGVSPLHF. CDR3 in DNA: TGTGCCAGCAGCTTACAGTCGGGCGTTTCGCCCCTCCACTTT.

The V call is TRBV12-3 or TRBV12-4, the J call TRBJ2-3, with TRBD2 matching over 9 bases. The CDR3 loop spans 16 amino acids. The junction had 8 bases not matched to a gene; V was cut back by 3 bases and J by 4 bases. Written as DNA, the CDR3 is TGTGCCAGCAGTTTCTGGCGAGCGGGGGGACCAGATACGCAGTATTTT. Its protein is CASSFWRAGGPDTQYF.

A word on this clonotype: A much larger clone differs by one base, so this may be a read error. The final CDR3 position lacks the conserved phenylalanine or tryptophan, pointing to a likely read error. This chain joins TRBV6-5 and TRBJ2-1, with no clear D. Germline V gives CDR1 MNHEY, CDR2 SVGAGI. Trimming took off 2 bases at V and 0 bases at J, with 11 bases between the two ends. The CDR3 covers 16 residues. Here the CDR3 reads CASSYASLNSYNEQFC. The CDR3, as DNA: TGTGCCAGCAGTTACGCCTCGCTGAACTCCTACAATGAGCAGTTCTGC.

The chain combines TRBV5-1 with TRBJ2-7, with D possibly matching TRBD1 (6 bases). Germline V gene data show CDR1 as SGHRS and CDR2 as YFSETQ. Trimming pared 0 bases from V and 6 bases from J, leaving 16 bases between. This CDR3 spans 15 amino acids. The CDR3 sequence is CASSLEAGTLREQYF. For the CDR3, the DNA is TGCGCCAGCAGCTTGGAGGCCGGGACATTACGCGAGCAGTACTTC. The full variable domain, with the rest looked up from reference TRBV5-1 and TRBJ2-7, is KAGVTQTPRYLIKTRGQQVTLSCSPISGHRSVSWYQQTPGQGLQFLFEYFSETQRNKGNFPGRFSGRQFSNSRSEMNVSTLELGDSALYLCASSLEAGTLREQYFGPGTRLTVT.

This clonotype was seen only a few times. The chain employs TRBV20-1 and TRBJ1-1; D is ambiguous. Germline CDR1 and CDR2: DFQATT and SNEGSKA (reference sequence). This CDR3 contains 11 residues. V was cut by 5 bases and J by 3 bases, with 7 bases left in between. The CDR3 sequence is CSAPEHTEAFF. Here the CDR3 DNA reads TGCAGTGCTCCCGAGCACACTGAAGCTTTCTTT.

This clonotype was seen repeatedly, ten times or more. V is TRBV13 and J is TRBJ2-7, with TRBD2 matching over 8 bases. Germline values: CDR1 PRHDT, CDR2 FYEKMQ (reference sequence). The V and J ends lost 5 bases and 3 bases, in that order; junction bases with no gene match: 9. The CDR3 length is 15 residues. The CDR3 sequence is CASSQGTRTYYEQYF. The CDR3 nucleotides are TGTGCCAGCAGCCAAGGGACTAGAACTTACTACGAGCAGTACTTC.

The rearrangement uses TRBV12-3 or TRBV12-4 and TRBJ1-1; no clear D. This CDR3 is 13 amino acids long. Trimming removed 3 bases from V and 1 base from J, with 6 bases in between. This chain's CDR3 is CASSFPPNTEAFF. The CDR3 DNA sequence: TGTGCCAGCAGTTTCCCCCCGAACACTGAAGCTTTCTTT.

This clonotype was recorded many times. The chain recombines TRBV20-1 with TRBJ1-5; tentative D call: TRBD1 (6 bases). From germline, CDR1 is DFQATT and CDR2 SNEGSKA (reference sequence). Trimming removed 5 bases at V and 4 bases at J, with 12 bases between. The CDR3 is 13 amino acids. The CDR3 sequence is CSARTAQNQPQHF. Written as DNA, the CDR3 is TGCAGTGCTCGGACAGCTCAAAATCAGCCCCAGCATTTT.

The chain recombines TRBV3-1 with TRBJ1-5; no reliable D call. The CDR3 contains 15 residues. Trimming cost V 5 bases and J 11 bases, with 22 bases left between them. Looked up from germline, CDR1 is LGHDT and CDR2 is YNNKEL (reference sequence). CDR3 nucleotide sequence: TGTGCCAGCAGCGCAAACTTGGCGGAGGAGGGTGCCCAGCATTTT. Translation: CASSANLAEEGAQHF. Using reference TRBV3-1 and TRBJ1-5 for the parts outside the CDR3, the full variable domain is DTAVSQTPKYLVTQMGNDKSIKCEQNLGHDTMYWYKQDSKKFLKIMFSYNNKELIINETVPNRFSPKSPDKAHLNLHINSLELGDSAVYFCASSANLAEEGAQHFGDGTRLSIL.

The rearrangement uses TRBV7-2 and TRBJ2-7, with no clear D. V was cut by 2 bases and J by 2 bases, with 16 bases left in between. The CDR3 is 16 residues long. Per germline, CDR1 SGHTA and CDR2 FQGNSA. CDR3 sequence: CASSLSGSGAPYEQYF. DNA for the CDR3: TGTGCCAGCAGCTTAAGTGGGTCCGGCGCCCCCTACGAGCAGTACTTC.

This clonotype was seen ten or more times. V gene TRBV7-9 combines with J gene TRBJ2-7, with 10 bases that match TRBD1. The CDR3 totals 15 residues. V lost 4 bases, J lost 4 bases, and 7 bases stayed unmatched. Germline values: CDR1 SEHNR, CDR2 FQNEAQ (reference sequence). CDR3 sequence (DNA): TGTGCCAGCAGCTACGGGACAGGGGTGGCGTACGAGCAGTACTTC. Amino acid sequence: CASSYGTGVAYEQYF.

Only a few counts were recorded for this clonotype. Possible read error: a much larger clone is one base away. The chain couples TRBV7-2 to TRBJ2-3; 7 nucleotides align to TRBD2. This CDR3 region has 16 residues. CDR1 and CDR2 (germline): SGHTA, FQGNSA. CDR3 amino acids: CVSSPSAGLAADTQYF. Written as DNA, the CDR3 is TGTGTCAGCAGCCCTTCCGCCGGGCTAGCGGCAGATACGCAGTATTTT.

V is TRBV5-5 and J is TRBJ1-5; no clear D gene. Trimming took 2 bases from V and 0 from J, leaving 12 bases between them. The CDR3 contains 16 residues. CDR1 is SGHKS and CDR2 is YYEKEE in the germline V gene (reference sequence). The CDR3 sequence: CASSFDSEDSNQPQHF. The CDR3 DNA is TGTGCCAGCAGCTTCGACTCGGAGGATAGCAATCAGCCCCAGCATTTT.

This chain joins TRBV20-1 and TRBJ2-3, with D hard to call. The CDR3 is made up of 11 amino acids. Trimming removed 6 bases from V and 6 bases from J, with 10 bases in between. Per the germline V gene, CDR1 is DFQATT and CDR2 is SNEGSKA (reference sequence). The CDR3 nucleotides read TGCAGTGCAGGTTTGCCGGATACGCAGTATTTT. Protein product: CSAGLPDTQYF.

This rearrangement joins TRBV5-1 to TRBJ2-7, with unresolved D. The CDR3 runs 13 residues. Germline V lookup: CDR1 SGHRS, CDR2 YFSETQ. V was shortened by 1 base and J by 3 bases, with 8 bases between the two germline ends. In nucleotides, the CDR3 is TGCGCCAGCAGCTTGACCGCGAACTACGAGCAGTACTTC. Protein: CASSLTANYEQYF.

This clonotype was detected only a few times. The chain combines TRBV5-1 with TRBJ1-1; no clear D. Germline CDR1 reads SGHRS; CDR2 reads YFSETQ. The CDR3 totals 13 residues. V was clipped by 4 bases and J by 1 base, with 8 bases between them. CDR3 amino acids: CASSPPWNTEAFF. The CDR3 coding sequence is TGCGCCAGCAGCCCCCCCTGGAACACTGAAGCTTTCTTT.

Note on this clonotype: Possible read error: a much larger clone is one base away. This chain uses TRBV5-1 with TRBJ2-1; a weak D match, TRBD1 (6 bases). Germline CDR1 reads SGHRS; CDR2 reads YFSETQ. V lost 4 bases to trimming and J lost 9 bases, with 17 bases between them. CDR3 length: 14 amino acids. CDR3: CASSKLGGGGEQFF. For the CDR3, the DNA is TGCGCCAGCAGCAAACTAGGGGGTGGGGGTGAGCAGTTCTTC.

The chain uses TRBV7-2 and TRBJ1-1; 7 bases agree with TRBD1. Looked up from germline, CDR1 is SGHTA and CDR2 is FQGNSA. CDR3 length: 14 residues. Unmatched junction bases numbered 7, after V lost 5 bases and J lost 4 bases. Here the CDR3 reads CASSRTGTVTEAFF. CDR3 DNA sequence: TGTGCCAGCAGCCGCACGGGGACAGTCACTGAAGCTTTCTTT.

The gene calls are TRBV3-1 and TRBJ2-3; D unclear. The CDR3 runs 12 residues. Germline V gives CDR1 LGHDT, CDR2 YNNKEL (reference sequence). The V end lost 5 bases, the J end lost 4 bases, and 7 bases lay between the germline ends. CDR3 amino acids: CASSSLADTQYF. The CDR3 region has the DNA TGTGCCAGCAGCTCCCTAGCAGATACGCAGTATTTT.

This clonotype was observed many times. The chain couples TRBV28 to TRBJ2-6; the D is unclear. Per germline, CDR1 MDHEN and CDR2 SYDVKM. The CDR3 sequence is 15 residues long. V dropped 2 bases and J dropped 4 bases, with 9 bases sitting between them. For the CDR3, the DNA is TGTGCCAGCAGTTTACGGGTTACCGGGGCCAACGTCCTGACTTTC. Translation: CASSLRVTGANVLTF.

At least ten counts were recorded for this clonotype. The chain uses TRBV6-5 and TRBJ2-6; D might be TRBD1 (5 bases). V lost 6 bases and J lost 4, with 16 bases in between. CDR3 length equals 16 residues. CDR1 is MNHEY, CDR2 SVGAGI, per germline. The CDR3 DNA is TGTGCCAGCAGCTTACAGCAAACAGGCGGGGCCAACGTCCTGACTTTC. Protein: CASSLQQTGGANVLTF.

The chain employs TRBV30 and TRBJ1-1; D remains ambiguous. The length of the CDR3 is 12 residues. The V gene's germline CDR1 is GTSNPN and CDR2 SVGIG (reference sequence). Trimming stripped 2 bases from V and 4 bases from J, with 8 bases between. Here the CDR3 DNA reads TGTGCCTGGAGTTTGACCGCCACTGAAGCTTTCTTT. Its translation is CAWSLTATEAFF.

This clonotype was counted many times. The CDR3 sequence is CASSRDSQYEQYF. For the CDR3, the DNA is TGCGCCAGCAGCCGGGATTCCCAGTACGAGCAGTACTTC. The chain uses TRBV10-2 and TRBJ2-7; D is perhaps TRBD2 (5 bases). V dropped 6 bases and J dropped 4 bases, with 13 bases sitting between them. The CDR3 covers 13 residues. CDR1 WSHSY and CDR2 SAAADI come from the germline V gene.